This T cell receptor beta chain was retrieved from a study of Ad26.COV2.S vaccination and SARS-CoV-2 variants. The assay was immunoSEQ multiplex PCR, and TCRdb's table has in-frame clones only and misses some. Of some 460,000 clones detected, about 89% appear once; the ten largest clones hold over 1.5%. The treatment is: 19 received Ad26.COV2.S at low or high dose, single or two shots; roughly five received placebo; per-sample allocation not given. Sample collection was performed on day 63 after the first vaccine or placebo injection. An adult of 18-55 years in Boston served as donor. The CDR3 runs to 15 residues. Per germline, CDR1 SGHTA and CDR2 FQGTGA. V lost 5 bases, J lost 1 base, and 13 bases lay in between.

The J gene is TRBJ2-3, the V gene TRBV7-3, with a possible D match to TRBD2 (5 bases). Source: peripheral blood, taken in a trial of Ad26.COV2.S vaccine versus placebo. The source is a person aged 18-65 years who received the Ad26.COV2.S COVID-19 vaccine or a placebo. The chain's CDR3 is CASSATTYRTDTQYF. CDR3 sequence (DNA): TGTGCCAGCAGCGCGACTACCTACCGCACAGATACGCAGTATTTT.